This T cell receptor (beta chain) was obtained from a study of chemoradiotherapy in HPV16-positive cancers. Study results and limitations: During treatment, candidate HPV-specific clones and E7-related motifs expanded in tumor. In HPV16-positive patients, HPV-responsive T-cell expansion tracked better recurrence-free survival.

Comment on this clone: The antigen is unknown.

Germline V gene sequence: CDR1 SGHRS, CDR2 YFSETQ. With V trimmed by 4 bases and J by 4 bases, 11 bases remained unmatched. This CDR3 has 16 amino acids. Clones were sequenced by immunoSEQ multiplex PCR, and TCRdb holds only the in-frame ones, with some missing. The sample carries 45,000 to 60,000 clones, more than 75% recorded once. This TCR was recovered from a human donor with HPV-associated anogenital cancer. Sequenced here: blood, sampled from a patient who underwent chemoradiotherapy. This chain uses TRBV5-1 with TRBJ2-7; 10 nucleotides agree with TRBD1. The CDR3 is CASSRVPGQGIYEQYF. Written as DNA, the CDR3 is TGCGCCAGCAGCCGAGTTCCGGGACAGGGGATTTACGAGCAGTACTTC.